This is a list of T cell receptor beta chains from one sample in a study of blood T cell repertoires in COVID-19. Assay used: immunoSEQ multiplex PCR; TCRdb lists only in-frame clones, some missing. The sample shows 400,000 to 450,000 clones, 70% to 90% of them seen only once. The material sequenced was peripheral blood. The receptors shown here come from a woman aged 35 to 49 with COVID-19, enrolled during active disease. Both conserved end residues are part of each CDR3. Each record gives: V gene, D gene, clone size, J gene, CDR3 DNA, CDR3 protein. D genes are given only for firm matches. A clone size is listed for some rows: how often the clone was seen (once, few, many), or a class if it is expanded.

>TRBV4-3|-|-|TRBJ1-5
TGCGCCAGCAGCCAAGGTGGTCAGGGCAATCAGCCCCAGCATTTT
CASSQGGQGNQPQHF
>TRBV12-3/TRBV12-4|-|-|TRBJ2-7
TGTGCCAGCAGTTTAGCGCGGCATATGCAGTACTTC
CASSLARHMQYF
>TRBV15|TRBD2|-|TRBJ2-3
TGTGCCACCAGCAGAGACACCACGGGACTAGCGAAAGATACGCAGTATTTT
CATSRDTTGLAKDTQYF
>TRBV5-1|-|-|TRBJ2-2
TGCGCCAGCAGCTCTCCAGACACCGGGGAGCTGTTTTTT
CASSSPDTGELFF
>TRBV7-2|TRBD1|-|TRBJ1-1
TGTGCCAGCAGCCCATCCACAGGGGGCGCAGGCACTGAAGCTTTCTTT
CASSPSTGGAGTEAFF
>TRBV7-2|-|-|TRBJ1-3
TGTGCCAGCAGCTTTCAGGGAACCGCCTCTGGAAACACCATATATTTT
CASSFQGTASGNTIYF
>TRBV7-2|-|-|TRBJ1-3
TGTGCCAGCAGCCCGAGACGGGTTTCCTCTGGAAACACCATATATTTT
CASSPRRVSSGNTIYF
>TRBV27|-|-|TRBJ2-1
TGTGCCAGCAGTTCTCGACAGAGTCATATTTCCTACAATGAGCAGTTCTTC
CASSSRQSHISYNEQFF
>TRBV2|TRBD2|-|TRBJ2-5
TGTGCCAGCAGTCAAGGACTAGCGGGGGGCCCACGTTTCCAAGAGACCCAGTACTTC
CASSQGLAGGPRFQETQYF
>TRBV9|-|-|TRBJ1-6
TGTGCCAGCAGCGTGGGGGGAGGGGATTCACCCCTCCACTTT
CASSVGGGDSPLHF
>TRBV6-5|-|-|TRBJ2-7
TGTGCCAGCCTCGGACTCGATTCTCTCGAGCAGTACTTC
CASLGLDSLEQYF
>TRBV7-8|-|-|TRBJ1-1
TGTGCCAGCAGCCGGGCGAGACCAGGGAAGGCGGAAGCTTTCTTT
CASSRARPGKAEAFF
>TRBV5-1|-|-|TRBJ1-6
TGCGCCAGCAGCTTGATTGGACAAAGGAGCTCCTATAATTCACCCCTCCACTTT
CASSLIGQRSSYNSPLHF
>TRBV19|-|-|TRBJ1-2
TGTGCCAGCTGTCTAGCATCTGGGCCTAACTATGGCTACACCTTC
CASCLASGPNYGYTF
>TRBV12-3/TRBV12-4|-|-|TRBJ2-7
TGTGCCAGCAGCCCTTTCTACGAGCAGTACTTC
CASSPFYEQYF
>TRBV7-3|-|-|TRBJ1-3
TGTGCCAGCAGCAATACTACCTCTGGAAACACCATATATTTT
CASSNTTSGNTIYF
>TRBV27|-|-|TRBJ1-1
TGTGCCAGCAGCGGAATTGGACAGATGAACACTGAAGCTTTCTTT
CASSGIGQMNTEAFF
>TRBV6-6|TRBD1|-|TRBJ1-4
TGTGCCAGCAGCACCGGGACAGTTAATGAAAAACTGTTTTTT
CASSTGTVNEKLFF
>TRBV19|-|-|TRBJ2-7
TGTGCCAGTAGTGAGAGGACTGAGTATTACGAGCAGTACTTC
CASSERTEYYEQYF
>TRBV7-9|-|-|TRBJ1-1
TGTGCCAGCAGCTTCCAGGGTAAGACTGAAGCTTTCTTT
CASSFQGKTEAFF
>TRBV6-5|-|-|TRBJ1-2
TGTGCCAGCCTAAGCGCCTATGGCTACACCTTC
CASLSAYGYTF
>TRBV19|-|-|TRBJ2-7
TGTGCCAGTAGTATATCGCTCGGCGGGAATCGGGAGCAGTACTTC
CASSISLGGNREQYF
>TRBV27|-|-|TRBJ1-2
TGTGCCAGCAGGACCAGGGGCTACTATGGCTACACCTTC
CASRTRGYYGYTF
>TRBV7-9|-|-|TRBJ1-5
TGTGCCAGCAGTCCAAGCAATCAGCCCCAGCATTTT
CASSPSNQPQHF
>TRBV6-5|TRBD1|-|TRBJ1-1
TGTGCCAGCAGTTACCCCGGGACAGGGAACACTGAAGCTTTCTTT
CASSYPGTGNTEAFF
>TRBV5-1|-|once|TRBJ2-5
TGCGCCAGCAGCTTGTTGTGGCGACAACCTCCAGAGACCCAGTACTTC
CASSLLWRQPPETQYF
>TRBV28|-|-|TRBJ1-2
TGTGCCAGCAGTTTAACACAGATCGACTATGGCTACACCTTC
CASSLTQIDYGYTF
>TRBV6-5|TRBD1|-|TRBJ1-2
TGTGCCAGCAGTCCCAGGGACAGGGGCTATGGCTACACCTTC
CASSPRDRGYGYTF
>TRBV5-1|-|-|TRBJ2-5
TGCGCCAGCAGCTTGGTAACTATCCAAGAGACCCAGTACTTC
CASSLVTIQETQYF
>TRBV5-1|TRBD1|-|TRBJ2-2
TGCGCCAGCAGCGGGACAGACACCGGGGAGCTGTTTTTT
CASSGTDTGELFF
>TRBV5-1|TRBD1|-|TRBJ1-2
TGCGCCAGCAGTCTTCAGGGGGCTAACTATGGCTACACCTTC
CASSLQGANYGYTF
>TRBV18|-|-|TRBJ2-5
TGTGCCAGCTCACCACCGAGCAGGGCGCAGGGGGAGACCCAGTACTTC
CASSPPSRAQGETQYF
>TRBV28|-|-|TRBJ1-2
TGTGCCAGCATCCCGAGGACTAACTATGGCTACACCTTC
CASIPRTNYGYTF
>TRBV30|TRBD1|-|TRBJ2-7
TGTGCCTGGAACAGGGGCTACGAGCAGTACTTC
CAWNRGYEQYF
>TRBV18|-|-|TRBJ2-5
TGTGCCAGCTCACCACCTAGCAATCAAGAGACCCAGTACTTC
CASSPPSNQETQYF
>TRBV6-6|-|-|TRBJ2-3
TGTGCCAGCAGTTACCTTTCTAGCGTGGAGTCAGATACGCAGTATTTT
CASSYLSSVESDTQYF
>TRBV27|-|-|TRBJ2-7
TGTGCCAGCAGTTTTTCAGGGACCTACGAGCAGTACTTC
CASSFSGTYEQYF
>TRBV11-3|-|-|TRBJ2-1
TGTGCCAGCAGCTTAGAGGGGACAAGCAATGAGCAGTTCTTC
CASSLEGTSNEQFF
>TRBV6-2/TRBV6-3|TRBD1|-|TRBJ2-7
TGTGCCAGCAGTGCCGGACAGGGTAGAGACGAGCAGTACTTC
CASSAGQGRDEQYF
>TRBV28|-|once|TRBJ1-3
TGTGCCAGCAGTTTCCGGGTCATCTCTGGAAACACCATATATTTT
CASSFRVISGNTIYF
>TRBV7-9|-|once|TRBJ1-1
TGTGCCAGCAGCTTAGTCCCAGGGATGAACACTGAAGCTTTCTTT
CASSLVPGMNTEAFF
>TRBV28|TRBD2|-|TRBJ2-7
TGTGCCAGCAGCGACCTAGCGGGAGGTCCCGAGCAGTACTTC
CASSDLAGGPEQYF
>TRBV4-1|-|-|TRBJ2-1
TGCGCCAGCAGCCTTAACGAGGGCCTAAAAGACAATGAGCAGTTCTTC
CASSLNEGLKDNEQFF
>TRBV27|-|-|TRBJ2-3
TGTGCCAGCAGTTTATCGACCAGGGTGACGCAGTATTTT
CASSLSTRVTQYF
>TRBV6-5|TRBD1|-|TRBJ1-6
TGTGCCAGCAGTTCCGACCGAAGGACAGGAGATTCACCCCTCCACTTT
CASSSDRRTGDSPLHF